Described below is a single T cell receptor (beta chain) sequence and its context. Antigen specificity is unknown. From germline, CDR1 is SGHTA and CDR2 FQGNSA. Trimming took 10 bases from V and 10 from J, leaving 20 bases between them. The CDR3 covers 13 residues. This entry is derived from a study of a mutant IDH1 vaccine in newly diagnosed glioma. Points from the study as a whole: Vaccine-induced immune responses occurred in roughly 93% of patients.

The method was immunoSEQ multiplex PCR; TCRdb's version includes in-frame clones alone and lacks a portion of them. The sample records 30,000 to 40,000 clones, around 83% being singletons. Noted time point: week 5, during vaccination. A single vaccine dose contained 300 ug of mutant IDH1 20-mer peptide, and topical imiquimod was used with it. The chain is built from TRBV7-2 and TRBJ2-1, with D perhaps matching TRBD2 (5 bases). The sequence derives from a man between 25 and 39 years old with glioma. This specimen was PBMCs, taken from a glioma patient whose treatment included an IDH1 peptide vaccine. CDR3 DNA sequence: TGTGCCACCGCTTACGTGACTACGCAAGAGCAGTTCTTC. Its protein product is CATAYVTTQEQFF.